The 27 T cell receptor beta chains below all came from one sample that was sequenced in a study of OX40 agonist ivuxolimab in advanced cancers. Profiling relied on immunoSEQ multiplex PCR, and the TCRdb table lists in-frame clones only, not all of them. The table shows 50,000 or so clones, with about 86% occurring only once. The source material was CD4+ or CD8+ T cells sorted from blood, sampled in a trial of the OX40 agonist ivuxolimab. These receptors originate from an adult with an advanced solid tumor such as melanoma, head and neck, liver or kidney cancer.

This clone has only one observation. CDR3 sequence: CASSLGQGAPLHF. The CDR3 nucleotides are TGTGCCAGCAGCTTAGGGCAGGGAGCACCCCTCCACTTT. This sequence joins TRBV11-2 and TRBJ1-6; possibly TRBD1 for D (5 bases). V was pared by 1 base and J by 11 bases, with 9 bases between. The germline V gene encodes CDR1 SGHAT and CDR2 FQNNGV. The length of the CDR3 is 13 residues.

The chain links TRBV5-1 to TRBJ1-2, with D possibly TRBD1 on 5 matching bases. The CDR3 is made up of 17 amino acids. Trimming stripped 2 bases from V and 0 bases from J, with 17 bases between. The germline gives CDR1 SGHRS, CDR2 YFSETQ. This CDR3 is CASSLSGTARSNYGYTF. CDR3 coding DNA: TGCGCCAGCAGCTTATCCGGGACGGCGAGATCTAACTATGGCTACACCTTC.

The chain employs TRBV9 and TRBJ2-2, with 7 positions matching TRBD1. V dropped 2 bases and J dropped 1; count of bases not matched to a gene: 2. CDR1 and CDR2 from the germline V gene are SGDLS and YYNGEE. The CDR3 consists of 15 residues. The CDR3 spells CASSVRTGNTGELFF. The CDR3 nucleotides are TGTGCCAGCAGCGTGAGGACAGGGAACACCGGGGAGCTGTTTTTT.

The gene calls are TRBV4-2 and TRBJ1-2; D is unresolved. Trimming cost V 1 base and J 3 bases, with 15 bases left between them. The CDR3 has 16 amino acids. Germline lookup yields CDR1 LGHNA and CDR2 YNFKEQ. The chain's CDR3 is CASSQVSGWGDYGYTF. The CDR3 DNA reads TGTGCCAGCAGCCAAGTCTCTGGGTGGGGAGACTATGGCTACACCTTC.

A remark on this clone: Lacking the conserved final phenylalanine or tryptophan, this CDR3 likely reflects a read error. No DNA is shown, since the ends of the CDR3 on it are uncertain; the CDR3 is the one TCRdb lists. The chain carries TRBV2 and TRBJ1-1; the tabulated D call, TRBD1, remains unverified against the DNA. The CDR3 is 11 amino acids long, termini counted. Germline assignment: CDR1 SNHLY and CDR2 FYNNEI. CDR3 amino acids: CASSAGQGILV.

This clone was seen only a few times. CDR3 in DNA: TGTGCCAGCAGTTACGACAGGAACTATGGCTACACCTTC. This gives the protein CASSYDRNYGYTF. The V gene is TRBV6-5, the J gene TRBJ1-2; weak D call: TRBD1 (6 bases). Germline CDR1 MNHEY, CDR2 SVGAGI. V was pared by 2 bases and J by 2 bases, with 6 bases between. This CDR3 is 13 amino acids long.

The gene calls are TRBV19 and TRBJ1-2, with a weak D call TRBD1 (5 bases). Trimming pared 6 bases from V and 1 base from J, leaving 15 bases between. The CDR3 length is 15 residues. The V gene's germline CDR1 is LNHDA and CDR2 SQIVND (reference sequence). The DNA of the CDR3 is TGTGCCAGTAGAATCCCCGGAGGGGTTAACTATGGCTACACCTTC. This sequence encodes CASRIPGGVNYGYTF.

This rearrangement joins TRBV7-9 to TRBJ1-4; D not resolved. The germline V and J ends were trimmed by 1 base and 8 bases, with 20 bases remaining between them. This CDR3 is 17 amino acids long. CDR1 is SEHNR, CDR2 FQNEAQ, per germline (reference sequence). Here the CDR3 DNA reads TGTGCCAGCAGCTTAGTGCTGACCCGGGGTCGTCGAGAAAAACTGTTTTTT. Amino acid sequence: CASSLVLTRGRREKLFF.

The chain joins TRBV6-5 to TRBJ1-6, with TRBD1 as a possible D gene (5 bases). The CDR3 contains 13 residues. Trimming removed 1 base at V and 10 bases at J, with 8 bases between. The germline CDR1 and CDR2 sequences are MNHEY and SVGAGI. As DNA, the CDR3 is TGTGCCAGCAGTTACTTAGGGGAATCACCCCTCCACTTT. As protein: CASSYLGESPLHF.

This chain joins TRBV30 and TRBJ2-3; D is ambiguous. Trimming left V 5 bases short and J 10 bases short, with 13 bases between. CDR3 length: 11 amino acids. Germline CDR1 reads GTSNPN; CDR2 reads SVGIG (reference sequence). CDR3 sequence reads: CAWGVNLAQYF. The CDR3 DNA follows: TGTGCCTGGGGGGTCAATTTGGCGCAGTATTTT. Drawing the rest from reference TRBV30 and TRBJ2-3, the complete variable domain is SQTIHQWPATLVQPVGSPLSLECTVEGTSNPNLYWYRQAAGRGLQLLFYSVGIGQISSEVPQNLSASRPQDRQFILSSKKLLLSDSGFYLCAWGVNLAQYFGPGTRLTVL.

Only one count was recorded for this clone. The V gene is TRBV5-1, the J gene TRBJ1-2; D is undetermined. The germline V and J ends were trimmed by 0 bases and 5 bases, with 8 bases remaining between them. The germline CDR1 and CDR2 sequences are SGHRS and YFSETQ. The CDR3 consists of 13 residues. CDR3 in amino acids: CASSLEAVYGYTF. DNA of the CDR3: TGCGCCAGCAGCTTGGAGGCAGTATATGGCTACACCTTC.

This sequence joins TRBV6-5 and TRBJ2-3; D possibly corresponds to TRBD1 (6 bases). Germline CDR1 and CDR2: MNHEY and SVGAGI. Trimming took off 4 bases at V and 0 bases at J, with 11 bases between the two ends. This CDR3 has 15 amino acids. This chain's CDR3 is CASSSAGDSTDTQYF. The CDR3 bases are TGTGCCAGCAGTTCGGCAGGGGATAGCACAGATACGCAGTATTTT.

V usage is TRBV5-5 and J usage is TRBJ2-2; 8 nucleotides align to TRBD2. V lost 4 bases to trimming and J lost 3 bases; unmatched junction nucleotides: 2. Germline V gene lookup returns CDR1 SGHKS and CDR2 YYEKEE (reference sequence). This CDR3 region has 14 residues. CDR3 bases: TGTGCCAGCAGCCAAGCGGGAGACACCGGGGAGCTGTTTTTT. Its translation: CASSQAGDTGELFF. Full variable domain (missing parts from reference TRBV5-5 and TRBJ2-2): DAGVTQSPTHLIKTRGQQVTLRCSPISGHKSVSWYQQVLGQGPQFIFQYYEKEERGRGNFPDRFSARQFPNYSSELNVNALLLGDSALYLCASSQAGDTGELFFGEGSRLTVL.

V gene TRBV6-5 combines with J gene TRBJ1-2; a possible D gene is TRBD1 (6 bases). Germline values: CDR1 MNHEY, CDR2 SVGAGI. Trimming removed 2 bases at V and 4 bases at J, with 8 bases between. This CDR3 is built from 13 residues. The CDR3 DNA sequence: TGTGCCAGCAGTTACAAGGGGGGCTATGGCTACACCTTC. It codes for CASSYKGGYGYTF.

The gene calls are TRBV19 and TRBJ1-1; maybe TRBD1 (5 bases). This CDR3 region has 13 residues. V gave up 6 bases and J gave up 10 bases, with 18 bases separating them. Looked up from germline, CDR1 is LNHDA and CDR2 is SQIVND (reference sequence). The CDR3 DNA reads as TGTGCCAGTAGGCCTAGGGGTATTTTGGGAGCTTTCTTT. Amino acids: CASRPRGILGAFF.

The chain couples TRBV10-1 to TRBJ2-5, with D unclear. The CDR3 runs to 13 residues. Germline CDR1 reads WNHNN; CDR2 reads SYGVQD (reference sequence). The V gene lost 4 bases and the J gene lost 0 bases, with 6 bases spanning the gap. This CDR3 reads CASSVGHQETQYF. As DNA, the CDR3 is TGCGCCAGCAGTGTAGGACACCAAGAGACCCAGTACTTC.

The chain carries TRBV30 and TRBJ1-5; unclear D gene. CDR3 length equals 12 residues. V was shortened by 0 bases and J by 7 bases, with 7 bases between the two germline ends. Germline loops: CDR1 GTSNPN, CDR2 SVGIG (reference sequence). This chain's CDR3 is CAWSVNAQPQHF. Here the CDR3 DNA reads TGTGCCTGGAGTGTAAATGCCCAGCCCCAGCATTTT. The complete variable domain, with remaining parts taken from reference TRBV30 and TRBJ1-5, reads SQTIHQWPATLVQPVGSPLSLECTVEGTSNPNLYWYRQAAGRGLQLLFYSVGIGQISSEVPQNLSASRPQDRQFILSSKKLLLSDSGFYLCAWSVNAQPQHFGDGTRLSIL.

Only a few counts were recorded for this clone. The chain couples TRBV2 to TRBJ2-7; TRBD1 matches at 11 bases. The ends lost 4 bases at V and 4 bases at J; junction bases unmatched: 3. This CDR3 contains 14 residues. CDR1 is SNHLY, CDR2 FYNNEI, per germline. CDR3 loop: CASSVDRGHYEQYF. In DNA form, the CDR3 reads TGTGCCAGCAGTGTGGACAGGGGGCATTACGAGCAGTACTTC.

This chain joins TRBV28 and TRBJ2-7, with a possible D match to TRBD1 (6 bases). Germline V lookup: CDR1 MDHEN, CDR2 SYDVKM. This CDR3 spans 12 amino acids. Between the trimmed V and J ends, which lost 10 bases and 3 bases, there was a span of 13 bases. For the CDR3, the DNA is TGTGCCACAACCGGGACAATCTACGAGCAGTACTTC. This translates into CATTGTIYEQYF.

V and J are TRBV30 and TRBJ1-2; the D is unclear. The CDR3 contains 13 residues. Between the trimmed V and J ends, which lost 4 bases and 8 bases, there was a span of 17 bases. CDR1 GTSNPN and CDR2 SVGIG come from the germline V gene (reference sequence). The CDR3 region is CAWTGRANWGYTF. CDR3 DNA sequence: TGTGCCTGGACCGGACGTGCTAACTGGGGCTACACCTTC.

V gene TRBV30 combines with J gene TRBJ1-2; D might be TRBD1 (5 bases). V shed 3 bases and J shed 5 bases, with 13 bases lying between them. The CDR3 length is 13 residues. CDR1 GTSNPN and CDR2 SVGIG come from the germline V gene (reference sequence). In DNA, the CDR3 is TGTGCCTGGAGATCGACAGACCCGTATGGCTACACCTTC. It encodes CAWRSTDPYGYTF.

CDR3 protein: CASSLQRTEGNGYTF. CDR3 coding DNA: TGCGCCAGCAGCTTACAACGGACAGAGGGGAATGGCTACACCTTC. The J gene is TRBJ1-2, the V gene TRBV5-1, with D tentatively TRBD1 (6 bases). This CDR3 comprises 15 residues. Trimming left V 2 bases short and J 6 bases short, with 17 bases between. Germline V gives CDR1 SGHRS, CDR2 YFSETQ.

The chain is built from TRBV5-4 and TRBJ2-1; D is unresolved. The CDR3 is 16 amino acids. V was clipped by 0 bases and J by 0 bases, with 10 bases between them. The germline V gene has CDR1 SGHNT and CDR2 YYREEE (reference sequence). The chain's CDR3 is CASSLGTLGSYNEQFF. The CDR3 DNA reads TGTGCCAGCAGCTTGGGAACACTTGGCTCCTACAATGAGCAGTTCTTC.

The chain links TRBV6-5 to TRBJ2-3; 11 bases fit TRBD2. This CDR3 is built from 12 residues. V lost 10 bases, J lost 5 bases, and 2 bases stayed unmatched. Germline V lookup: CDR1 MNHEY, CDR2 SVGAGI. The CDR3 DNA is TGTGCCACCGGGACTAGCGGAGATACGCAGTATTTT. It encodes CATGTSGDTQYF.

Worth noting for this clone: This sample also contains other DNA sequences that code for the same CDR3. CDR3 residues: CASSYSRGNTEAFF. The CDR3 DNA reads TGTGCCAGCAGTTACTCTAGGGGGAACACTGAAGCTTTCTTT. This chain connects TRBV6-6 to TRBJ1-1; TRBD1 might be the D (5 bases). This CDR3 has 14 amino acids. Germline values: CDR1 MNHNY, CDR2 SVGAGI (reference sequence). V was pared by 0 bases and J by 1 base, with 6 bases between.

This clone was found a few times. The chain links TRBV7-2 to TRBJ1-2; D may be TRBD1 (6 bases). Trimming left V 2 bases short and J 4 bases short, with 8 bases between. The germline gives CDR1 SGHTA, CDR2 FQGNSA. There are 13 residues in the CDR3. CDR3: CASSLSDSYGYTF. In nucleotides, the CDR3 is TGTGCCAGCAGCTTATCGGACAGCTATGGCTACACCTTC. Full variable domain (remainder filled in from reference TRBV7-2 and TRBJ1-2): GAGVSQSPSNKVTEKGKDVELRCDPISGHTALYWYRQSLGQGLEFLIYFQGNSAPDKSGLPSDRFSAERTGGSVSTLTIQRTQQEDSAVYLCASSLSDSYGYTFGSGTRLTVV.

This rearrangement joins TRBV15 to TRBJ1-4, with 7 bases that match TRBD1. In germline, CDR1 is LNHNV, CDR2 YYDKDF (reference sequence). The CDR3 runs to 17 residues. J lost 3 bases, V lost 0 bases, and 7 bases had no gene match. CDR3 in amino acids: CATSRDKKQGPNEKLFF. The CDR3 coding sequence is TGTGCCACCAGCAGAGATAAAAAACAGGGGCCTAATGAAAAACTGTTTTTT.